The rows below give T cell receptor beta chains drawn from one sample of a study of blood T cell repertoires in COVID-19. Only in-frame clones appear in the TCRdb table, and some are missing; sequencing was by immunoSEQ multiplex PCR. The data contain a few hundred thousand clones, more than 85% of them seen just once; the ten biggest clones take up around 0.84%. The source material was peripheral blood. These TCRs come from a man aged 25 to 40 with acute or convalescent COVID-19. CDR3s include the opening cysteine and the closing phenylalanine or tryptophan. Each record gives: J gene, V gene, clone size, D gene, CDR3 DNA, CDR3 protein. D genes are given only for firm matches. Where a row states a size, it is once, few, many or the class of an expanded clone; other rows omit it.

j_gene: TRBJ2-7; v_gene: TRBV7-9; abundance: .; d_gene: TRBD2; CDR3nt: TGTGCCAGCAGCTTTTACGTGGGACTAGCAAACGAGCAGTACTTC; CDR3aa: CASSFYVGLANEQYF
j_gene: TRBJ2-7; v_gene: TRBV5-3; abundance: once; d_gene: TRBD1; CDR3nt: TGTGCCAGAACCCGGATTGGGACAGGGGACTACGAGCAGTACTTC; CDR3aa: CARTRIGTGDYEQYF
j_gene: TRBJ2-7; v_gene: TRBV6-4; abundance: .; d_gene: TRBD1; CDR3nt: TGTGCCAGCAGTGACCCCTATGGACAGGGGGGCCCCTACGAGCAGTACTTC; CDR3aa: CASSDPYGQGGPYEQYF
j_gene: TRBJ1-1; v_gene: TRBV27; abundance: .; d_gene: TRBD1; CDR3nt: TGTGCCAGCAGACAGACAGGGCTGAACACTGAAGCTTTCTTT; CDR3aa: CASRQTGLNTEAFF
j_gene: TRBJ2-3; v_gene: TRBV30; abundance: .; d_gene: .; CDR3nt: TGTGCCTGGGCCCGCGGCACAGATACGCAGTATTTT; CDR3aa: CAWARGTDTQYF
j_gene: TRBJ1-6; v_gene: TRBV3-1/TRBV3-2; abundance: .; d_gene: .; CDR3nt: TGTGCCAGCAGCCAAGTCGGGAGGCCACCCCTCCACTTT; CDR3aa: CASSQVGRPPLHF
j_gene: TRBJ1-6; v_gene: TRBV6-5; abundance: .; d_gene: .; CDR3nt: TGTGCCAGCAGTTACTCGCACCAGGGATCGGCTTCACCCCTCCACTTT; CDR3aa: CASSYSHQGSASPLHF
j_gene: TRBJ2-7; v_gene: TRBV30; abundance: .; d_gene: TRBD1; CDR3nt: TGTGCCTGGAAACCCGGGACAGGGGGCTTTTACGAGCAGTACTTC; CDR3aa: CAWKPGTGGFYEQYF
j_gene: TRBJ1-1; v_gene: TRBV5-4; abundance: .; d_gene: .; CDR3nt: TGTGCCAGCAGCTTGGTGAGTCTGCCTAGAGGAACGAACACTGAAGCTTTCTTT; CDR3aa: CASSLVSLPRGTNTEAFF
j_gene: TRBJ2-3; v_gene: TRBV7-3; abundance: .; d_gene: .; CDR3nt: TGTGCCAGCAGCTTAGAGGGACTTGGCACAGATACGCAGTATTTT; CDR3aa: CASSLEGLGTDTQYF
j_gene: TRBJ2-1; v_gene: TRBV5-4; abundance: few; d_gene: .; CDR3nt: TGTGCCAGCACCACCTTGGGTCCCCTCGGGAATGAGCAGTTCTTC; CDR3aa: CASTTLGPLGNEQFF
j_gene: TRBJ1-6; v_gene: TRBV19; abundance: .; d_gene: .; CDR3nt: TGTGCCACTAAACAGGAGCGGGATAATTCACCCCTCCACTTT; CDR3aa: CATKQERDNSPLHF
j_gene: TRBJ1-1; v_gene: TRBV11-2; abundance: .; d_gene: TRBD1; CDR3nt: TGTGCCAGCAGCTTGGTAACAGGGGCCCTCCGAGAAGCTTTCTTT; CDR3aa: CASSLVTGALREAFF
j_gene: TRBJ2-7; v_gene: TRBV7-8; abundance: .; d_gene: .; CDR3nt: TGTGCCAGCAGCTATCCAGGAAACAGGTACACCTACGAGCAGTACTTC; CDR3aa: CASSYPGNRYTYEQYF
j_gene: TRBJ2-1; v_gene: TRBV6-6; abundance: .; d_gene: TRBD1; CDR3nt: TGTGCCAGCAGTCCCCAGGGGGTCTCCTACAATGAGCAGTTCTTC; CDR3aa: CASSPQGVSYNEQFF
j_gene: TRBJ1-2; v_gene: TRBV6-5; abundance: .; d_gene: .; CDR3nt: TGTGCCAGCAGTTACTCTCCCCCAGGGGAGGGCGGCTACACCTTC; CDR3aa: CASSYSPPGEGGYTF
j_gene: TRBJ2-1; v_gene: TRBV3-1/TRBV3-2; abundance: once; d_gene: TRBD1; CDR3nt: TGTGCCAGCAGCCCCGGACAGGGGGCTAACAATGAGCAGTTCTTC; CDR3aa: CASSPGQGANNEQFF
j_gene: TRBJ2-3; v_gene: TRBV18; abundance: .; d_gene: .; CDR3nt: TGTGCCAGCTCACCAGTGGGGGGAAGCACAGATACGCAGTATTTT; CDR3aa: CASSPVGGSTDTQYF
j_gene: TRBJ1-2; v_gene: TRBV28; abundance: once; d_gene: .; CDR3nt: TGTGCCAGCAGGACAGGTCTGAGGAATGGCTACACCTTC; CDR3aa: CASRTGLRNGYTF
j_gene: TRBJ2-1; v_gene: TRBV21-1; abundance: few; d_gene: .; CDR3nt: TGTGCCAGCAGCAAGGGGAGTGTGGGAGATGAGCAGTTCTTC; CDR3aa: CASSKGSVGDEQFF